This TCR beta chain is from a study of control samples from healthy donors and cancer patients. Profiled with immunoSEQ multiplex PCR; TCRdb holds only in-frame clones, not every one. Seen here are 35,000 to 55,000 clones, approximately 89% observed once, and the top ten hold 22%. There are a few counts of this clone. This TCR was sampled from a woman aged 40 to 49 with head and neck cancer. The sequenced material came from PBMCs.

CDR3 amino acids: CASSSLGGPLHF. CDR3 sequence (DNA): TGTGCCAGCAGTTCCTTGGGGGGACCCCTCCACTTT. The J gene is TRBJ1-6, the V gene TRBV12-3 or TRBV12-4; D possibly corresponds to TRBD1 (5 bases). The CDR3 totals 12 residues. V was shortened by 4 bases and J by 12 bases, with 10 bases between the two germline ends.